A single sample is the source of the 12 T cell receptor beta chains below, sequenced in a study of shared clonotypes between healthy human individuals. The table came from immunoSEQ multiplex PCR; TCRdb's copy has only in-frame clones and leaves some out. The table has under 600,000 clones, approximately 95% seen once. The specimen sequenced was naive CD4+ T cells sorted from blood. Noted subset: CD45RA+ positively selected. The source is a woman aged 25 to 39 in good health.

The chain is built from TRBV28 and TRBJ2-2; 8 positions agree with TRBD1. There are 17 residues in the CDR3. V was pared by 6 bases and J by 0 bases, with 9 bases of the junction left unmatched. Germline V gene data show CDR1 as MDHEN and CDR2 as SYDVKM. CDR3 region: CASRLTQGASNTGELFF. The CDR3 DNA reads as TGTGCCAGCAGACTAACTCAGGGGGCTTCGAACACCGGGGAGCTGTTTTTT. Together with reference TRBV28 and TRBJ2-2, the CDR3 gives the full variable domain: DVKVTQSSRYLVKRTGEKVFLECVQDMDHENMFWYRQDPGLGLRLIYFSYDVKMKEKGDIPEGYSVSREKKERFSLILESASTNQTSMYLCASRLTQGASNTGELFFGEGSRLTVL.

This chain uses TRBV27 with TRBJ2-7; 15 bases are shared with TRBD2. With 7 bases clipped from V and 4 bases from J, the junction kept 2 bases outside the gene matches. CDR1 MNHEY and CDR2 SMNVEV come from the germline V gene (reference sequence). There are 14 residues in the CDR3. In DNA, the CDR3 is TGTGCCAGCACCGGACTAGCGGGAGGGTACGAGCAGTACTTC. It is translated as CASTGLAGGYEQYF.

This clone was recorded only once. V usage is TRBV25-1 and J usage is TRBJ1-4; 9 nucleotides agree with TRBD1. The V and J ends lost 5 bases and 6 bases, in that order; junction bases with no gene match: 10. The CDR3 is 16 residues long. Germline CDR1 reads MGHDK; CDR2 reads SYGVNS. In DNA form, the CDR3 reads TGTGCCAGCAGTCCCTTCAACAGGGGGCGGGATGAAAAACTGTTTTTT. This sequence encodes CASSPFNRGRDEKLFF.

CDR3 in DNA: TGTGCCAGCAGTCCGGGACAGGGGGTCGATCAGCCCCAGCATTTT. It codes for CASSPGQGVDQPQHF. The rearrangement uses TRBV6-6 and TRBJ1-5, with 11 bases lining up with TRBD1. The trim removed 5 bases at V and 5 bases at J, leaving 5 bases unmatched. The germline CDR1 and CDR2 sequences are MNHNY and SVGAGI (reference sequence). The CDR3 loop spans 15 amino acids.

V and J are TRBV19 and TRBJ2-1; 14 bases fit TRBD2. This CDR3 region has 18 residues. Germline CDR1 reads LNHDA; CDR2 reads SQIVND (reference sequence). V shed 7 bases, J shed 0 bases, and the junction held 8 bases outside the gene matches. CDR3: CASNLGTSGGSSYNEQFF. The CDR3 nucleotides read TGTGCCAGTAACCTGGGGACTAGCGGGGGAAGCTCCTACAATGAGCAGTTCTTC.

V and J are TRBV4-1 and TRBJ2-5; D gene unclear. The end of the DNA aligns better with TRBJ2-7, so the J call may be wrong. The CDR3 spans 14 residues. In germline, CDR1 is MGHRA, CDR2 YSYEKL. The CDR3 is CASSPDQVSYEQYF. For the CDR3, the DNA is TGCGCCAGCAGCCCGGATCAGGTTTCCTACGAGCAGTACTTC.

This rearrangement joins TRBV5-4 to TRBJ2-1, with D perhaps being TRBD1 or TRBD2 (5 bases each). V was shortened by 3 bases and J by 4 bases, with 14 bases between the two germline ends. From germline, CDR1 is SGHNT and CDR2 YYREEE (reference sequence). The CDR3 sequence is 15 residues long. CDR3 DNA: TGTGCCAGCAGCTGGGGCGGGTCAGAGTACAATGAGCAGTTCTTC. This gives the protein CASSWGGSEYNEQFF.

With respect to this clone: Within the sample, other DNA sequences also encode this same CDR3. The chain combines TRBV18 with TRBJ1-1, with D unclear. V lost 2 bases to trimming and J lost 2 bases, with 6 bases between them. CDR1 is KGHSH, CDR2 LQKENI, per germline. The CDR3 covers 13 residues. This CDR3 reads CASSPSANTEAFF. For the CDR3, the DNA is TGTGCCAGCTCACCATCCGCAAACACTGAAGCTTTCTTT.

The rearrangement joins TRBV6-5 to TRBJ1-1; TRBD1 agrees at 10 bases. CDR3 length: 15 residues. Germline trimming cut 1 base from V and 5 bases from J; bases unmatched to any gene: 4. CDR1 is MNHEY, CDR2 SVGAGI, per germline. The DNA for the CDR3 is TGTGCCAGCAGTTACTATGGGACAGGGGAGACTGAAGCTTTCTTT. Translated: CASSYYGTGETEAFF.

The rearrangement joins TRBV6-5 to TRBJ1-5; 8 bases line up with TRBD1. The junction had 8 bases not matched to a gene; V was cut back by 6 bases and J by 7 bases. Germline assignment: CDR1 MNHEY and CDR2 SVGAGI. The CDR3 sequence is 14 residues long. CDR3 DNA sequence: TGTGCCAGCAGGCCCGACAGGGGAGGCCAGCCCCAGCATTTT. This encodes CASRPDRGGQPQHF.

This chain joins TRBV19 and TRBJ2-5; possible D gene TRBD1, 5 bases. The germline V and J ends were trimmed by 4 bases and 5 bases, with 5 bases remaining between them. The CDR3 loop spans 11 amino acids. Germline CDR1 is LNHDA and CDR2 is SQIVND (reference sequence). In DNA form, the CDR3 reads TGTGCCAGTAGTAAGGGGGAGACCCAGTACTTC. Translating it yields CASSKGETQYF.

The V gene is TRBV13, the J gene TRBJ2-5, with D possibly matching TRBD2 (6 bases). CDR1 is PRHDT, CDR2 FYEKMQ, per germline (reference sequence). The V and J ends lost 5 bases and 1 base respectively, with 17 bases between them. CDR3 length: 16 amino acids. This chain's CDR3 is CASSTPTWEVQETQYF. The CDR3 DNA reads TGTGCCAGCAGCACACCGACGTGGGAGGTCCAAGAGACCCAGTACTTC.